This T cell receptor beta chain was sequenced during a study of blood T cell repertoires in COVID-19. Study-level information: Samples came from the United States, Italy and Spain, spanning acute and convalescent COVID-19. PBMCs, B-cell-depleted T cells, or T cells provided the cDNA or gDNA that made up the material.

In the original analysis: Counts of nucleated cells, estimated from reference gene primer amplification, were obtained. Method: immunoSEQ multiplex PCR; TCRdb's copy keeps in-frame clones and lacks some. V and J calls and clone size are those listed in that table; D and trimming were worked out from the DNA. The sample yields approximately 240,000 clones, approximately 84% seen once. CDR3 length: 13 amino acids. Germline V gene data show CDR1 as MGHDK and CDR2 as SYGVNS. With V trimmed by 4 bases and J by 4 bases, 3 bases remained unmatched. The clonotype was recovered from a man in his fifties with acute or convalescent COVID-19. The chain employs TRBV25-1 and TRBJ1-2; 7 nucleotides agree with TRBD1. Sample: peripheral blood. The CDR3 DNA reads TGTGCCAGCAGTGCTCAGGGGGGCTATGGCTACACCTTC. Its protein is CASSAQGGYGYTF.